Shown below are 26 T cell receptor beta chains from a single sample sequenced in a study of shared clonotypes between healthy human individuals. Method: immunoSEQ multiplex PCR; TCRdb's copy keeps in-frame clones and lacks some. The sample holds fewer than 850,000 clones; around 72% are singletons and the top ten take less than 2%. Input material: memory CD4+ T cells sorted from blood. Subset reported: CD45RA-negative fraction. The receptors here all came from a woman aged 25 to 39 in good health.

The CDR3, as DNA: TGTGCCAGTAGTCAGCCCCCACTAGTTATCGGGGAGCTGTTTTTT. Amino acids: CASSQPPLVIGELFF. The chain combines TRBV19 with TRBJ2-2; a weak D match, TRBD2 (5 bases). Germline CDR1 is LNHDA and CDR2 is SQIVND (reference sequence). The CDR3 spans 15 residues. Trimming took off 5 bases at V and 7 bases at J, with 17 bases between the two ends.

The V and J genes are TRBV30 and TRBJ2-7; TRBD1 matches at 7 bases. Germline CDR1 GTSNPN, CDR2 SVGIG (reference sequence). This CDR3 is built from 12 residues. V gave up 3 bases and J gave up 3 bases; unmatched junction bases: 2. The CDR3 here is CAWSRQGYEQYF. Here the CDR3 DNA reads TGTGCCTGGAGCCGACAGGGCTACGAGCAGTACTTC.

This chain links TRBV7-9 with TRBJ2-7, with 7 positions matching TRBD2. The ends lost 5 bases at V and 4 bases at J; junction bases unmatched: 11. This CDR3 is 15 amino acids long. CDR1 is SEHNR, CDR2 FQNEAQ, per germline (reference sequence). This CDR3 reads CASSPGGPIGYEQYF. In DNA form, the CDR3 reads TGTGCCAGCAGCCCGGGAGGCCCGATCGGGTACGAGCAGTACTTC.

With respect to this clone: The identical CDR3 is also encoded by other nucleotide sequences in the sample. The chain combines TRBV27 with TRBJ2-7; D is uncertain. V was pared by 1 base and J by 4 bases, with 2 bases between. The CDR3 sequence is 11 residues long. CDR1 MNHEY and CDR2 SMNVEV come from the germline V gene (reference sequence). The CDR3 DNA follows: TGTGCCAGCAGTTTATTTTACGAGCAGTACTTC. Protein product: CASSLFYEQYF.

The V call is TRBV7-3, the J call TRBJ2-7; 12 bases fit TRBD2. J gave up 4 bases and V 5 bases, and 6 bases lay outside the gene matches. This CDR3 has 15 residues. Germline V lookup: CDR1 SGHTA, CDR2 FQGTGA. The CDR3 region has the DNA TGTGCCAGCAGCGCCGGACTAGCGGGACTATACGAGCAGTACTTC. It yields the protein CASSAGLAGLYEQYF.

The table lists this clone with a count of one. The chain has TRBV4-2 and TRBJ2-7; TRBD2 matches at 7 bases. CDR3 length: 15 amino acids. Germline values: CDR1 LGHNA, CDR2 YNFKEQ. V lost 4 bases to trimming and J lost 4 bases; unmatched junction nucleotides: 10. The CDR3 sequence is CASSPAGGGHYEQYF. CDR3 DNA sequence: TGTGCCAGCAGCCCTGCAGGCGGGGGTCATTACGAGCAGTACTTC.

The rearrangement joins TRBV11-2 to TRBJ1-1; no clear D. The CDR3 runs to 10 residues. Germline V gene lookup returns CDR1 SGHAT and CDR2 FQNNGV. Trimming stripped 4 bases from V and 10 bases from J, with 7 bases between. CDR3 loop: CASSSTVAFF. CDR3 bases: TGTGCCAGCAGCTCCACGGTAGCTTTCTTT.

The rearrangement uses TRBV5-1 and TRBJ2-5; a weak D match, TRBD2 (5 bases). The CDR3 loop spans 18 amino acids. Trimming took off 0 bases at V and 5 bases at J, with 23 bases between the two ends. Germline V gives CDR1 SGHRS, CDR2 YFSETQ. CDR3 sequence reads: CASSLVGGGPGSWETQYF. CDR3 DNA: TGCGCCAGCAGCTTGGTAGGCGGCGGGCCGGGGTCGTGGGAGACCCAGTACTTC. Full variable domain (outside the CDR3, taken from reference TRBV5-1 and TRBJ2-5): KAGVTQTPRYLIKTRGQQVTLSCSPISGHRSVSWYQQTPGQGLQFLFEYFSETQRNKGNFPGRFSGRQFSNSRSEMNVSTLELGDSALYLCASSLVGGGPGSWETQYFGPGTRLLVL.

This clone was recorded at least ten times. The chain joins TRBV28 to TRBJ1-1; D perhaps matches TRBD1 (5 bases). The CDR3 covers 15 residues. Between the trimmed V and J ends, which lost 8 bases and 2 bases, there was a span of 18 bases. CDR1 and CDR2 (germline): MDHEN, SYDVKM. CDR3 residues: CASLPGTATNTEAFF. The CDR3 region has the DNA TGTGCCAGCCTACCTGGGACGGCAACAAACACTGAAGCTTTCTTT.

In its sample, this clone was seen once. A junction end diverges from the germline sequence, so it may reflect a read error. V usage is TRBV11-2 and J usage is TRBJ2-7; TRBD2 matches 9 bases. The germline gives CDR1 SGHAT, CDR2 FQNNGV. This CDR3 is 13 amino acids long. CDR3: CASSLDGLAGFDF. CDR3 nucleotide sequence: TGTGCCAGCAGCTTAGATGGGCTAGCGGGATTTGACTTC.

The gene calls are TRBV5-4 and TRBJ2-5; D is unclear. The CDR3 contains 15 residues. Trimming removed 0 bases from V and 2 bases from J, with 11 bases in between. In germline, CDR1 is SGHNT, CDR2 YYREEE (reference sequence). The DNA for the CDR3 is TGTGCCAGCAGCTTGGCCCTGGGCGGACAAGAGACCCAGTACTTC. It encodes CASSLALGGQETQYF.

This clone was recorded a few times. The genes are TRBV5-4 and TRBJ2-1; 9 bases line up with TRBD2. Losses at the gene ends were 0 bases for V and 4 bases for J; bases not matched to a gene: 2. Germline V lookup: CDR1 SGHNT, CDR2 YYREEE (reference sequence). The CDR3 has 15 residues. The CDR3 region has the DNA TGTGCCAGCAGCTTGGCTAGCGGGGTTTACAATGAGCAGTTCTTC. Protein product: CASSLASGVYNEQFF.

This CDR3 is CASRRLAANTGELFF. The CDR3 nucleotides are TGTGCCAGCAGGCGACTAGCGGCGAACACCGGGGAGCTGTTTTTT. The chain uses TRBV13 and TRBJ2-2, with 9 bases aligning to TRBD2. The CDR3 consists of 15 residues. Unmatched junction bases numbered 2, after V lost 6 bases and J lost 0 bases. CDR1 is PRHDT and CDR2 is FYEKMQ in the germline V gene (reference sequence).

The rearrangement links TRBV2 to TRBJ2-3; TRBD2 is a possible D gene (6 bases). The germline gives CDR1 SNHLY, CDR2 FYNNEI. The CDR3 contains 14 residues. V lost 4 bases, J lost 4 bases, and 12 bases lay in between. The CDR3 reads CASSVEGPSDTQYF. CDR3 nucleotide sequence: TGTGCCAGCAGTGTGGAGGGCCCCTCAGATACGCAGTATTTT. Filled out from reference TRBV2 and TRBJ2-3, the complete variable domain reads EPEVTQTPSHQVTQMGQEVILRCVPISNHLYFYWYRQILGQKVEFLVSFYNNEISEKSEIFDDQFSVERPDGSNFTLKIRSTKLEDSAMYFCASSVEGPSDTQYFGPGTRLTVL.

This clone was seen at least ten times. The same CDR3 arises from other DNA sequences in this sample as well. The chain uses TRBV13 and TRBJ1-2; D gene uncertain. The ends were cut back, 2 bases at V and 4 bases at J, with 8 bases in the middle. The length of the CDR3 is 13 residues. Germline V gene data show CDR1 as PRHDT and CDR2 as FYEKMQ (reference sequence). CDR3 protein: CASSLRGSYGYTF. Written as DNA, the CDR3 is TGTGCCAGCAGCTTAAGAGGGAGCTATGGCTACACCTTC.

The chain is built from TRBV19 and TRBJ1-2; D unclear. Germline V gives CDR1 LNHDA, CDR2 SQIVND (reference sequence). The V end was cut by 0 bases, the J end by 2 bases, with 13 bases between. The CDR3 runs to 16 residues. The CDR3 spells CASSIEWSGKNYGYTF. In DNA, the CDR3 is TGTGCCAGTAGTATAGAATGGTCCGGCAAAAACTATGGCTACACCTTC.

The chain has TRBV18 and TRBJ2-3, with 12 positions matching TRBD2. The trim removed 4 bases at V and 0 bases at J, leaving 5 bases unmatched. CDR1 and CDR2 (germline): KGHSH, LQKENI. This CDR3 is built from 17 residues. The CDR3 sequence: CASSLSGTSGSTDTQYF. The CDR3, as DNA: TGTGCCAGCTCACTTTCCGGGACTAGCGGGAGCACAGATACGCAGTATTTT.

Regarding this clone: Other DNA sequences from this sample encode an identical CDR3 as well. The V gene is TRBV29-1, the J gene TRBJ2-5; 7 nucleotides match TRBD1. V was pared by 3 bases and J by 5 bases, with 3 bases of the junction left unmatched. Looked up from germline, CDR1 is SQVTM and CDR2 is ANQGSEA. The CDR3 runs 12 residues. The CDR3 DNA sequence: TGCAGCGTTGATAGGGGGCGGGAGACCCAGTACTTC. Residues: CSVDRGRETQYF.

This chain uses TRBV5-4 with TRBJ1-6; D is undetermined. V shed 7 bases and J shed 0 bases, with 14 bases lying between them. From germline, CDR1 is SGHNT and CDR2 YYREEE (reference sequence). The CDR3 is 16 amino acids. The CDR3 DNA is TGTGCCAGCGGCCTTGAGGGCGGCTCCTATAATTCACCCCTCCACTTT. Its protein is CASGLEGGSYNSPLHF.

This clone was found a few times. The CDR3 loop is CASSPNRRGYTF. The CDR3 DNA sequence: TGTGCCAGCAGCCCCAACAGGCGCGGCTACACCTTC. The chain carries TRBV6-5 and TRBJ1-2; a weak D match, TRBD1 (5 bases). The CDR3 spans 12 residues. Germline lookup yields CDR1 MNHEY and CDR2 SVGAGI. V gave up 6 bases and J gave up 8 bases, with 13 bases separating them.

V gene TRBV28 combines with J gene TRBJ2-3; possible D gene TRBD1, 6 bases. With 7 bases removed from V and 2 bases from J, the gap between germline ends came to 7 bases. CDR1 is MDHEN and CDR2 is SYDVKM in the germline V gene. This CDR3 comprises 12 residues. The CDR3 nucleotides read TGTGCCAGCAAGGGGGACACAGATACGCAGTATTTT. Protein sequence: CASKGDTDTQYF. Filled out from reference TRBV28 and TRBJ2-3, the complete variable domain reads DVKVTQSSRYLVKRTGEKVFLECVQDMDHENMFWYRQDPGLGLRLIYFSYDVKMKEKGDIPEGYSVSREKKERFSLILESASTNQTSMYLCASKGDTDTQYFGPGTRLTVL.

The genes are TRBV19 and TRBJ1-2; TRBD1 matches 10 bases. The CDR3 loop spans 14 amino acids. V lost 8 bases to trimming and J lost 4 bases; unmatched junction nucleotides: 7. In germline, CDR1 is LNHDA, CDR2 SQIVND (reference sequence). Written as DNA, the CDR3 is TGTGCCAGTGAGACAGGGGGCGCGGGCTATGGCTACACCTTC. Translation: CASETGGAGYGYTF.

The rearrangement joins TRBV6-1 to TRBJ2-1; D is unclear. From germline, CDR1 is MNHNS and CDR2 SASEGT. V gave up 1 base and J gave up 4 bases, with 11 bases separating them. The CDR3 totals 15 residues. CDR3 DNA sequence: TGTGCCAGCAGTGAAGGGCGCCTAGAATACAATGAGCAGTTCTTC. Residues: CASSEGRLEYNEQFF.

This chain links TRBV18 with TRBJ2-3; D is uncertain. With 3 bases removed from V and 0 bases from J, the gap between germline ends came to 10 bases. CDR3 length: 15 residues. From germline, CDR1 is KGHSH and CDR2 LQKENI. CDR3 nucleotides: TGTGCCAGCTCACCCTCGACACCTAGCACAGATACGCAGTATTTT. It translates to CASSPSTPSTDTQYF.

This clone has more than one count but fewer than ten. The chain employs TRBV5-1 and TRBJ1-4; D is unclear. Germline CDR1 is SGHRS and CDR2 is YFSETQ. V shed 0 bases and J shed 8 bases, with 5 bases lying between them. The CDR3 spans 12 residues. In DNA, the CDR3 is TGCGCCAGCAGCTTGGATGAGGAAAAACTGTTTTTT. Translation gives CASSLDEEKLFF.

DNA of the CDR3: TGTGCCTGGAGTACAAGTCACAGGGTCCACTTT. It codes for CAWSTSHRVHF. The chain combines TRBV30 with TRBJ1-6, with D tentatively TRBD1 (6 bases). Trimming removed 2 bases at V and 17 bases at J, with 13 bases between. Germline V gene lookup returns CDR1 GTSNPN and CDR2 SVGIG (reference sequence). The CDR3 sequence is 11 residues long. Full variable domain (rest looked up from reference TRBV30 and TRBJ1-6): SQTIHQWPATLVQPVGSPLSLECTVEGTSNPNLYWYRQAAGRGLQLLFYSVGIGQISSEVPQNLSASRPQDRQFILSSKKLLLSDSGFYLCAWSTSHRVHFGNGTRLTVT.